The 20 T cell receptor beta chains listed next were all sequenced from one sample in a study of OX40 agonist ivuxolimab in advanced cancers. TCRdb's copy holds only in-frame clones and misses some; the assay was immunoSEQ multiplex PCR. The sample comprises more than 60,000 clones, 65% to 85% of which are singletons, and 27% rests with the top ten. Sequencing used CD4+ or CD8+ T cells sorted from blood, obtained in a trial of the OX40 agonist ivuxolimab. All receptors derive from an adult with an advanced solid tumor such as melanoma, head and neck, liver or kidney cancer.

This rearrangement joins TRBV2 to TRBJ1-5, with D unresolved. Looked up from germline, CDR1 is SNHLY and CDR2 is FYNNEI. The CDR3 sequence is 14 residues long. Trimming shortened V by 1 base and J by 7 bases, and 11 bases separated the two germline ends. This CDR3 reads CASSEGMKEQPQHF. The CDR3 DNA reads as TGTGCCAGCAGTGAAGGGATGAAGGAACAGCCCCAGCATTTT. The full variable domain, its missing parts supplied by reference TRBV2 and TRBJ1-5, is EPEVTQTPSHQVTQMGQEVILRCVPISNHLYFYWYRQILGQKVEFLVSFYNNEISEKSEIFDDQFSVERPDGSNFTLKIRSTKLEDSAMYFCASSEGMKEQPQHFGDGTRLSIL.

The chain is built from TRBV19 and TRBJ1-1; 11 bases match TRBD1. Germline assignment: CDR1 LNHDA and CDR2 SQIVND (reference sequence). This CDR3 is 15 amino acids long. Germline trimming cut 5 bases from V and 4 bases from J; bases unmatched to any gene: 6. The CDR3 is CASSAWDRGITEAFF. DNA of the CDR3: TGTGCCAGTAGTGCCTGGGACAGGGGGATCACTGAAGCTTTCTTT.

CDR3 DNA sequence: TGCGCCAGCAGTGAGAGTAGAGGCACAGATACGCAGTATTTT. Protein sequence: CASSESRGTDTQYF. The chain couples TRBV10-1 to TRBJ2-3; D remains ambiguous. The germline CDR1 and CDR2 sequences are WNHNN and SYGVQD (reference sequence). V gave up 2 bases and J gave up 1 base, with 7 bases separating them. The CDR3 sequence is 14 residues long.

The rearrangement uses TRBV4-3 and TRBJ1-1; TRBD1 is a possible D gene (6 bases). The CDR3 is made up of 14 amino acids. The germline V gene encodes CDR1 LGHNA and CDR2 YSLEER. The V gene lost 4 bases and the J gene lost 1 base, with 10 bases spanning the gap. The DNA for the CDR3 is TGCGCCAGCAGCCTACAAGGGGGGAACACTGAAGCTTTCTTT. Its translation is CASSLQGGNTEAFF.

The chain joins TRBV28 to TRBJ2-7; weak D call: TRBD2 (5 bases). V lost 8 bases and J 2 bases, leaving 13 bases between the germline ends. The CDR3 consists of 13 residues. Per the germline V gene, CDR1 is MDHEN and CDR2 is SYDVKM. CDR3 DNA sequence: TGTGCCAGCGGATCGGCAGCGGCCTACGAGCAGTACTTC. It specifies CASGSAAAYEQYF.

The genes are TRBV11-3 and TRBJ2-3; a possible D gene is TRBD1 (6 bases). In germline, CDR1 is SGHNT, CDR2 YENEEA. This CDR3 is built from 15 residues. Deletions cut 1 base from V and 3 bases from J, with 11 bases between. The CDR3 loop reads CASSLGAGATDTQYF. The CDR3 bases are TGTGCCAGCAGCTTAGGGGCAGGGGCTACAGATACGCAGTATTTT.

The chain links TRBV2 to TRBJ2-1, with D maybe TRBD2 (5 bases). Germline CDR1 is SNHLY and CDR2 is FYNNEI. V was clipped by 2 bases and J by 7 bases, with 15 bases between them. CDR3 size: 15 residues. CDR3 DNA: TGTGCCAGCAGTGAAAGGACTGCCCGAGGGAATGAGCAGTTCTTC. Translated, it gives CASSERTARGNEQFF.

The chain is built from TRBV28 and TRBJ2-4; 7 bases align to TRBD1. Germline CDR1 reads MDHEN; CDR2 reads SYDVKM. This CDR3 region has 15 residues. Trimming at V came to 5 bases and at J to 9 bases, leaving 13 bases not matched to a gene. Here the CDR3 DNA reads TGTGCCAGCAGTCCCAGGGGACAGTTTTTCGGCATTCAGTACTTC. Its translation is CASSPRGQFFGIQYF.

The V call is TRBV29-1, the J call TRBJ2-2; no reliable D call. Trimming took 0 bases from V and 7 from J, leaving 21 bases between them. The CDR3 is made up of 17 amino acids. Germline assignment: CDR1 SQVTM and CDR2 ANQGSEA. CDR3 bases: TGCAGCGTTGAAGATCGTACGGGCTCCTTGAAAAGCGGGGAGCTGTTTTTT. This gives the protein CSVEDRTGSLKSGELFF.

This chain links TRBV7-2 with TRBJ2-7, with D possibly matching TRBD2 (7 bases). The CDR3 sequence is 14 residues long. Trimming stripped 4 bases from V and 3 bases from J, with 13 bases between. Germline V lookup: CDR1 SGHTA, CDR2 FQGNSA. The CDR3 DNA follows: TGTGCCAGCAGCTCGCGGGGGCCCGACTACGAGCAGTACTTC. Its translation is CASSSRGPDYEQYF.

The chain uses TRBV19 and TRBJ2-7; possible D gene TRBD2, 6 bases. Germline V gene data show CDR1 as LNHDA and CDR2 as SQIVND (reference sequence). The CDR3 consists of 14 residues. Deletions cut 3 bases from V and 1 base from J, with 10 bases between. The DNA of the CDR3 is TGTGCCAGTAGTATGGGACTCTCGTCCTACGAGCAGTACTTC. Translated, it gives CASSMGLSSYEQYF.

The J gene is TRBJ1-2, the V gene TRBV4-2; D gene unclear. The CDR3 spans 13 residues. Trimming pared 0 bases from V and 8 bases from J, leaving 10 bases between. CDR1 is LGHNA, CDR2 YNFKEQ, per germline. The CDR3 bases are TGTGCCAGCAGCCAAGAGGAGTTTGGGGGCTACACCTTC. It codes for CASSQEEFGGYTF.

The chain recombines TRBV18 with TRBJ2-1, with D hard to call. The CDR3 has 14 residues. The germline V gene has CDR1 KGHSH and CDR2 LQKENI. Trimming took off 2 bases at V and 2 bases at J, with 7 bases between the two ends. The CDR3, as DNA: TGTGCCAGCTCACCAGTGGACGCCTACAATGAGCAGTTCTTC. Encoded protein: CASSPVDAYNEQFF. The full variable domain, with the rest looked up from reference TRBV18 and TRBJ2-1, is NAGVMQNPRHLVRRRGQEARLRCSPMKGHSHVYWYRQLPEEGLKFMVYLQKENIIDESGMPKERFSAEFPKEGPSILRIQQVVRGDSAAYFCASSPVDAYNEQFFGPGTRLTVL.

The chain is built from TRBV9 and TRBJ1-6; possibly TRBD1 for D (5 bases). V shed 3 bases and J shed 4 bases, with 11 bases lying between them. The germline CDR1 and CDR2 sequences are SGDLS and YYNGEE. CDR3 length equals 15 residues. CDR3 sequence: CASSGGLGYNSPLHF. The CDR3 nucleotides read TGTGCCAGCAGCGGGGGACTTGGTTATAATTCACCCCTCCACTTT.

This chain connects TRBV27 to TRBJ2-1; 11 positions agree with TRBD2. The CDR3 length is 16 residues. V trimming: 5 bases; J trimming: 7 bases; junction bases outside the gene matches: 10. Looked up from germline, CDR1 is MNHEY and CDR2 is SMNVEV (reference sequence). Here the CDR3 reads CASSLIAGGPINEQFF. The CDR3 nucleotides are TGTGCCAGCAGTCTAATAGCGGGAGGGCCAATAAATGAGCAGTTCTTC.

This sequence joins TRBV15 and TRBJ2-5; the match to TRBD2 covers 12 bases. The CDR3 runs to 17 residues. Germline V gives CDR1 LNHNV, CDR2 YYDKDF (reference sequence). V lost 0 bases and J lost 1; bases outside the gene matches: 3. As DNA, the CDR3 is TGTGCCACCAGCAGAGATGGGGGACTAGCGGGCCAAGAGACCCAGTACTTC. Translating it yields CATSRDGGLAGQETQYF.

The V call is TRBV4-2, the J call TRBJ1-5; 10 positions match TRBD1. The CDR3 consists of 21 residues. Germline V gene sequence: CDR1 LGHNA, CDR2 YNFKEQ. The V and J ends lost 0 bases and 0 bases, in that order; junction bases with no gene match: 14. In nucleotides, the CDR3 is TGTGCCAGCAGCCAAGATCGTTCTGGACAGGGGGGCTATTATAGCAATCAGCCCCAGCATTTT. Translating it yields CASSQDRSGQGGYYSNQPQHF.

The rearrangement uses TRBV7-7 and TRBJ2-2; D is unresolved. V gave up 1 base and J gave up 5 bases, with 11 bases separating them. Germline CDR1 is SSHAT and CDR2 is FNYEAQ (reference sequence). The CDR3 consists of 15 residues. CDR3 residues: CASSLGPWGTGELFF. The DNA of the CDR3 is TGTGCCAGCAGCTTAGGACCATGGGGTACCGGGGAGCTGTTTTTT.

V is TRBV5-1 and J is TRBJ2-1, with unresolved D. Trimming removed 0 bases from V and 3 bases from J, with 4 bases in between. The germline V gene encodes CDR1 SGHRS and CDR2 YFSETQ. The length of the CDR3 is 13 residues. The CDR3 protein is CASSLGDYNEQFF. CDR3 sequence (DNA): TGCGCCAGCAGCTTGGGGGACTACAATGAGCAGTTCTTC.

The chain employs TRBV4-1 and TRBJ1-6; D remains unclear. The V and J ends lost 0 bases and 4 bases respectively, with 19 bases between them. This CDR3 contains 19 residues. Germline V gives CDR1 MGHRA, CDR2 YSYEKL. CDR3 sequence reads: CASSQDQKDPSFYNSPLHF. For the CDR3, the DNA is TGCGCCAGCAGCCAAGATCAGAAGGACCCAAGCTTTTATAATTCACCCCTCCACTTT.